The TCR delta chain under discussion was sequenced for a study of γδ T cells in repeated Plasmodium falciparum infection. Gammadelta T cells were flow-sorted from PBMC into Vgamma9/Vdelta2+ and Vdelta2-negative populations for bulk analysis. CDR1 is GEAIGNYY and CDR2 is EKD in the germline V gene. The CDR3 contains 21 residues. TCRdb reapplied CATT to the multiplex PCR reads. Altogether around 50,000 delta-chain clones are present, roughly 2% being singletons, with the ten largest covering approximately 25%. The table lists this clone with a few counts. A far larger clone is only one base removed, so a read error is likely. Other nucleotide sequences from this sample produce the same CDR3.

The sequence came from a pool of human donors (malaria-infected and uninfected, not separated). The sequenced material came from gamma-delta T cells from blood. The V gene was identified as TRDV2, while no J gene was called; the DNA was not used to check the table's D call, TRDD3. The CDR3 sequence: CACDTERVLTGGYPYTDKLIF. The CDR3 nucleotides are TGTGCCTGTGACACCGAAAGGGTTCTTACTGGGGGATATCCGTACACCGATAAACTTATCTTT.